A single TCR beta chain is shown here with its context. The data derive from a study of T cells in Graves' hyperthyroidism and ophthalmopathy. RNA transcripts were the template for amplifying TCR beta CDR3 regions. Researchers ran a first-round RT-PCR on the TCR CDR3 using the HTBI primer set. TCRdb itself ran the multiplex PCR reads through MiXCR, one entry per CDR3 protein. The sample records more than 500,000 distinct CDR3 sequences, around 15% being singletons. V dropped 4 bases and J dropped 5 bases, with 14 bases sitting between them. The CDR3 length is 13 residues. The germline gives CDR1 SQVTM, CDR2 ANQGSEA. Clinicians diagnosed patients from clinical symptoms, serum thyroxine and TRAb, thyroid ultrasound and orbital computed tomography.

The specimen was blood. The rearrangement links TRBV29-1 to TRBJ1-1; tentative D call: TRBD1 (6 bases). This sequence was found in a woman aged 40 to 50 with Graves' ophthalmopathy. CDR3 loop: CSVVGGLWTEAFF. The CDR3, as DNA: TGCAGCGTTGTCGGGGGGCTGTGGACTGAAGCTTTCTTT.